The source of this TCR beta chain is a study of T cells after yellow fever vaccination. This clonotype appeared a few times. The antigen remains undetermined. One entry per CDR3 protein results from TCRdb running MiXCR on the 5' RACE reads. This repertoire shows some 240,000 distinct CDR3 sequences, about 3% found once; its top ten account for around 3.2%. Overall study findings and caveats: Weaker, the secondary response peaked sooner, at day 5 versus 15.

CDR3 length: 16 amino acids. V was clipped by 1 base and J by 2 bases; unmatched bases: 3. The germline V gene has CDR1 SGHDT and CDR2 YYEEEE. Specimen: CD4+ T cells sorted from PBMCs, collected 10 days after the yellow fever booster vaccination. This sequence originates from a man between 18 and 35 years old who received the YFV17D yellow fever vaccine. The chain joins TRBV5-6 to TRBJ2-3; 11 bases match TRBD2. The CDR3 spells CASSLLTSGATDTQYF. CDR3 DNA: TGTGCCAGCAGCTTGTTGACTAGCGGGGCCACAGATACGCAGTATTTT. The entire variable domain, with the rest obtained from reference TRBV5-6 and TRBJ2-3, is as follows: DAGVTQSPTHLIKTRGQQVTLRCSPKSGHDTVSWYQQALGQGPQFIFQYYEEEERQRGNFPDRFSGHQFPNYSSELNVNALLLGDSALYLCASSLLTSGATDTQYFGPGTRLTVL.